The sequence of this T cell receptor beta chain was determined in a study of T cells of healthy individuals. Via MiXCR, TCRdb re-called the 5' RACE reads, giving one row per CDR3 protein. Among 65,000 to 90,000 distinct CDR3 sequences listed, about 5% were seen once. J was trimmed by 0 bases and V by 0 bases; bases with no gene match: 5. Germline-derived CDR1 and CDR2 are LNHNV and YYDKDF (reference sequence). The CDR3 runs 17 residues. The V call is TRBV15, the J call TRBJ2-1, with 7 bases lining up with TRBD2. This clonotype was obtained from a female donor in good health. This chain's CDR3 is CATSRDLGGSSYNEQFF. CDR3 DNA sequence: TGTGCCACCAGCAGAGATCTAGGCGGGAGCTCCTACAATGAGCAGTTCTTC.